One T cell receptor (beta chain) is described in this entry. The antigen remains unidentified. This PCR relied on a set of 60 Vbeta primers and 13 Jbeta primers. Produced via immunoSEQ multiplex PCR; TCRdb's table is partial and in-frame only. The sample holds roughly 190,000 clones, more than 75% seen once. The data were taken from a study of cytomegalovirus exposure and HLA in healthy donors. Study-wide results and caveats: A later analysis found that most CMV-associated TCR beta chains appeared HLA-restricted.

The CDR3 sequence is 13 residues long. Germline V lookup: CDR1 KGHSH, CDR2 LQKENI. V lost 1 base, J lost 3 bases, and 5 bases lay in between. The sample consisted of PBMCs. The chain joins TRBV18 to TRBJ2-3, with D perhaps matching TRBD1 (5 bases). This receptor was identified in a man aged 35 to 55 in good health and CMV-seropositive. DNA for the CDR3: TGTGCCAGCTCACCACGGACAACAGATACGCAGTATTTT. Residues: CASSPRTTDTQYF.